This TCR beta chain was identified in a study of shared clonotypes between healthy human individuals. Study in general: For every donor, three CD4 naive, three CD4 memory, two CD8 naive and one CD8 memory plates were used.

Method: immunoSEQ multiplex PCR; TCRdb's copy keeps in-frame clones and lacks some. The sample has roughly 1,600,000 clones, around 98.5% seen once. Germline values: CDR1 MDHEN, CDR2 SYDVKM. This CDR3 comprises 13 residues. Trimming removed 6 bases at V and 3 bases at J, with 12 bases between. This sequence was found in a man aged 25-45 years in good health. Material: naive CD4+ T cells sorted from blood. This sample's subset: CD45RA+ positively selected. J is TRBJ2-7 and V is TRBV28; D not certain. The DNA of the CDR3 is TGTGCCAGCAGCCCAACCCAGGACTACGAGCAGTACTTC. Translated, it gives CASSPTQDYEQYF.